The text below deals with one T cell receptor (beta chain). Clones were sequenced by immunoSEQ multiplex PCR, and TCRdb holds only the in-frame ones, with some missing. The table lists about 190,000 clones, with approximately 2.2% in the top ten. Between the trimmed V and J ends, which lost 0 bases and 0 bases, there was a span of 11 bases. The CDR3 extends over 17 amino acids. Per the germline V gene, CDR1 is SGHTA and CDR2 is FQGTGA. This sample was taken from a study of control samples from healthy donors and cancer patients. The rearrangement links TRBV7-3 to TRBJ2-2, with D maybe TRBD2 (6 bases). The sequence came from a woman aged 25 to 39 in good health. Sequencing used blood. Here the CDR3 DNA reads TGTGCCAGCAGCTTAACTTCTGGGGGGACGAACACCGGGGAGCTGTTTTTT. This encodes CASSLTSGGTNTGELFF.